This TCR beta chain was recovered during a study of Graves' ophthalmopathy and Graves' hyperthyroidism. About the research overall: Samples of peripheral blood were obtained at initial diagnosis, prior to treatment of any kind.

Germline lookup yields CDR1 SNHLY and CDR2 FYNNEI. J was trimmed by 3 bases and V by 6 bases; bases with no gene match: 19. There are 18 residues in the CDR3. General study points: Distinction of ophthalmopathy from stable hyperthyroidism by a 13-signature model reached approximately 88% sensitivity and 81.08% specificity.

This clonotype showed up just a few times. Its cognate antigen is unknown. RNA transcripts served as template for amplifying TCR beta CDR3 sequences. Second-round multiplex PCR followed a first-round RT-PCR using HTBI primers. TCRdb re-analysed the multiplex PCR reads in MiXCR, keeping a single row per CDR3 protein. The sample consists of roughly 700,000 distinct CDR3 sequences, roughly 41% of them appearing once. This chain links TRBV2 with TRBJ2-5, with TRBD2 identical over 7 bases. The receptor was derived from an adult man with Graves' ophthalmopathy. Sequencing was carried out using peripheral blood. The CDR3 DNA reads TGTGCCAGCAGCCCCACGGGGCGGGGGAGCAAACCCAAAGAGACCCAGTACTTC. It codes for CASSPTGRGSKPKETQYF.